The clone carrying this T cell receptor beta chain was seen a single time. The V end lost 7 bases, the J end lost 5 bases, and 11 bases lay between the germline ends. Germline V gives CDR1 MDHEN, CDR2 SYDVKM. The CDR3 totals 13 residues. The data originate from a study of blood T cell repertoires in COVID-19. In the study overall: COVID-19 samples from acute and convalescent phases originated in the United States, Italy and Spain. T cells, B-cell-depleted T cells, or PBMCs provided the cDNA or gDNA that served as material.

The assay was immunoSEQ multiplex PCR, and TCRdb's table has in-frame clones only and misses some. The data contain tens of thousands of clones, approximately 86% of them singletons. This chain connects TRBV28 to TRBJ1-4; D call uncertain. The specimen sequenced was peripheral blood. The clonotype was recovered from a man aged 50 to 59 with active or convalescent COVID-19. The CDR3 is CASNSGKNEKLFF. CDR3 DNA: TGTGCCAGCAACTCCGGGAAGAATGAAAAACTGTTTTTT.